This TCR beta chain was profiled in a study of PD-1 blockade in classical Hodgkin lymphoma. Data came from immunoSEQ multiplex PCR; TCRdb stores just in-frame clones and leaves some out. The sample shows about 24,000 clones, roughly 80% of them seen only once. Germline loops: CDR1 MDHEN, CDR2 SYDVKM. The CDR3 loop spans 15 amino acids. J gave up 4 bases and V 6 bases, and 10 bases lay outside the gene matches. Time point noted: cycle 4 day 1 (C4D1), after more than five weeks of nivolumab. With no exception, relapse followed autologous stem cell transplantation in all patients, and brentuximab vedotin exposure varied.

The chain joins TRBV28 to TRBJ2-5, with 8 bases matching TRBD2. The sequenced sample was peripheral blood mononuclear cells (PBMCs), obtained before the fourth cycle of nivolumab. This receptor was obtained from a human donor with classical Hodgkin lymphoma. CDR3 loop: CASSQTAGARETQYF. Here the CDR3 DNA reads TGTGCCAGCAGCCAAACAGCGGGAGCGAGAGAGACCCAGTACTTC.